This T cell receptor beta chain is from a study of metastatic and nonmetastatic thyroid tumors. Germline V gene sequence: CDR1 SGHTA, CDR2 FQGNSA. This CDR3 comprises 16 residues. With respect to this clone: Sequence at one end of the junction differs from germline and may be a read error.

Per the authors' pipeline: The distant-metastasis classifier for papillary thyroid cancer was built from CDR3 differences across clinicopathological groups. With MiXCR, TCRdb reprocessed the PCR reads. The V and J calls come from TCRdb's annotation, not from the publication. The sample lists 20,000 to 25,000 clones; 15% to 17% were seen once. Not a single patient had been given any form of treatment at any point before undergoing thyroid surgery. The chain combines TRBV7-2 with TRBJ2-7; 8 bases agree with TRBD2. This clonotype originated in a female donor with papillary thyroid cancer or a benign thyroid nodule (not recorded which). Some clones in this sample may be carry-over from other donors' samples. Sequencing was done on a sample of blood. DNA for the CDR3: TGTGCCAGCAGTTTAGCGGCATCGGGAGGGCCCTACGAGCAGTACTTC. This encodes CASSLAASGGPYEQYF.